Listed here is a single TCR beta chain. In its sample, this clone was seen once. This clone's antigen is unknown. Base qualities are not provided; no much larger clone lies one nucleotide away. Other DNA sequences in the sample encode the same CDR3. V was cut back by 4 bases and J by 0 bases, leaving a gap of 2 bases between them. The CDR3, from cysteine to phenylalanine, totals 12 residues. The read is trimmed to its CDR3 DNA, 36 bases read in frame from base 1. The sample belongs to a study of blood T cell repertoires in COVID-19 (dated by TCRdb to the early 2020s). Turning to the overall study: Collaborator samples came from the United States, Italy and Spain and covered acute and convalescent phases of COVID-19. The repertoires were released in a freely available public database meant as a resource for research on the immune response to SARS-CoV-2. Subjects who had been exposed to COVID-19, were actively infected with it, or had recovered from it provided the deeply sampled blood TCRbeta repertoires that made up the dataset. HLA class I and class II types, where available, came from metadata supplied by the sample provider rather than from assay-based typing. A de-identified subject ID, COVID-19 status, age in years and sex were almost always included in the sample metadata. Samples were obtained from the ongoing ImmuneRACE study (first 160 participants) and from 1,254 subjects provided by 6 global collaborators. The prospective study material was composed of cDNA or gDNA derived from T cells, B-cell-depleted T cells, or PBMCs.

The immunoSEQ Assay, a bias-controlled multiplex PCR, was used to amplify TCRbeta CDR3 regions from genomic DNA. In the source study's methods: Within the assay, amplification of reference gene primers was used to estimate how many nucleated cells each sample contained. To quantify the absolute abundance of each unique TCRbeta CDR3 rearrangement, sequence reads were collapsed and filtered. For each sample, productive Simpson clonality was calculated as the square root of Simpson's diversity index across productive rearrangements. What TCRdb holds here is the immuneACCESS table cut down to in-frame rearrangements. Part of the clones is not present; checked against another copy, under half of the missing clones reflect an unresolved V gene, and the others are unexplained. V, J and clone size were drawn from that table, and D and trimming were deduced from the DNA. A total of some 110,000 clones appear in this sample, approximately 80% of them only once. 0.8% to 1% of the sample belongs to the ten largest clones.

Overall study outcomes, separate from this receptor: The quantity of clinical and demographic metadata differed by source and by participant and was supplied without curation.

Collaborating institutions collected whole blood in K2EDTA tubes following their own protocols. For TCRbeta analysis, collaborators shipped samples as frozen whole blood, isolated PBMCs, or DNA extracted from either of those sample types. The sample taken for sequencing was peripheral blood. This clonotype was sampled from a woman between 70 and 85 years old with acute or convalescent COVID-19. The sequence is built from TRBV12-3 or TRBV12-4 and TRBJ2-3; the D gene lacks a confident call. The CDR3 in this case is CASSSSTDTQYF. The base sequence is TGTGCCAGCAGTTCGAGCACAGATACGCAGTATTTT.